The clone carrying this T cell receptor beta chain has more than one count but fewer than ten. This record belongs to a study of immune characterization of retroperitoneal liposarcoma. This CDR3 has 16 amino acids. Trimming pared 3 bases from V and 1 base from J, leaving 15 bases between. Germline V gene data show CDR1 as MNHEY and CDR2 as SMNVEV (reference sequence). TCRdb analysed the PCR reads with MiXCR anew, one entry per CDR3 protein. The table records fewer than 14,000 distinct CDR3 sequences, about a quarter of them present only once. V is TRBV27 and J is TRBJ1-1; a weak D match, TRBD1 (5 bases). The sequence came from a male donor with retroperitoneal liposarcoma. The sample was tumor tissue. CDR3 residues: CASSLYRDRWNTEAFF. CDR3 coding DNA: TGTGCCAGCAGTTTGTACCGGGACCGCTGGAACACTGAAGCTTTCTTT.